This T cell receptor (beta chain) was retrieved from a study of OX40 agonist ivuxolimab in advanced cancers. Findings and limits, study-wide: Compared with CD4+, CD8+ T cells on average had more expanded clones. Within 6 weeks, CD4+ and CD8+ blood T cells expanded clonally at 0.1 to 3.0 mg/kg.

The CDR3 is 15 residues long. Trimming took 7 bases from V and 7 from J; bases not matched to a gene: 16. CDR1 MDHEN and CDR2 SYDVKM come from the germline V gene. Comments on this clone: Its specificity is unknown.

Sequenced by immunoSEQ multiplex PCR; TCRdb stores in-frame clones only, minus some. This sample has around 32,000 clones, with approximately 89% found just once. The source is an adult with an advanced solid tumor such as melanoma, head and neck, liver or kidney cancer. Material: CD4+ or CD8+ T cells sorted from blood, obtained in a trial of the OX40 agonist ivuxolimab. The chain couples TRBV28 to TRBJ2-7, with 7 bases matching TRBD1. The CDR3: CASTLTGKDLGEQYF. As DNA, the CDR3 is TGTGCCAGCACCCTGACAGGGAAAGATTTAGGGGAGCAGTACTTC.